This T cell receptor beta chain came from a study of cytomegalovirus exposure and HLA in healthy donors. Overall study results and limits: Most TCR sequences were uncommon, yet certain public TCRs appeared in many donors.

With respect to this clone: The antigen is not known.

V lost 3 bases and J lost 6; bases outside the gene matches: 7. Germline CDR1 is KGHSH and CDR2 is LQKENI. This CDR3 contains 14 residues. PCR used 60 Vbeta primers and 13 Jbeta primers. The repertoire was sequenced with immunoSEQ multiplex PCR; TCRdb's copy has only in-frame clones and lacks some. The data show roughly 190,000 clones, around 78% seen once. The specimen sequenced was PBMCs. This receptor was obtained from a woman under 40 in good health and CMV-seropositive. The chain links TRBV18 to TRBJ1-2; 7 bases align to TRBD1. The CDR3 loop is CASSPEGGWDGYTF. Here the CDR3 DNA reads TGTGCCAGCTCACCGGAAGGGGGCTGGGATGGCTACACCTTC.